This T cell receptor (beta chain) was sequenced in a study of CD8 T cells in ankylosing spondylitis. Study-wide results and limits: Disease-associated clones were CD8+ and fairly uncommon in peripheral blood. Earlier literature documents some of the motif variants in reactive arthritis synovial fluid and blood.

CDR1 and CDR2 (germline): DFQATT, SNEGSKA (reference sequence). Trimming at V came to 2 bases and at J to 4 bases, leaving 13 bases not matched to a gene. The CDR3 extends over 16 amino acids. By quantitative 5'-RACE with molecular barcodes, the TCR beta libraries were made. MiXCR, run by TCRdb on the 5' RACE reads, gives a single entry per CDR3 protein. The sample contains under 250,000 distinct CDR3 sequences, roughly 24% of which appear only once. Many counts were recorded for this clonotype. The target antigen is unknown. Sequencing was performed on blood, either unsorted or a sorted T cell fraction (not recorded which). This TCR came from a male donor with ankylosing spondylitis or in good health (not recorded which). The genes are TRBV20-1 and TRBJ2-7, with 8 positions matching TRBD2. The CDR3 region has the DNA TGCAGTGCTAGACCAATCACGGGAGGGGGAGTATACGAGCAGTACTTC. Its translation: CSARPITGGGVYEQYF.